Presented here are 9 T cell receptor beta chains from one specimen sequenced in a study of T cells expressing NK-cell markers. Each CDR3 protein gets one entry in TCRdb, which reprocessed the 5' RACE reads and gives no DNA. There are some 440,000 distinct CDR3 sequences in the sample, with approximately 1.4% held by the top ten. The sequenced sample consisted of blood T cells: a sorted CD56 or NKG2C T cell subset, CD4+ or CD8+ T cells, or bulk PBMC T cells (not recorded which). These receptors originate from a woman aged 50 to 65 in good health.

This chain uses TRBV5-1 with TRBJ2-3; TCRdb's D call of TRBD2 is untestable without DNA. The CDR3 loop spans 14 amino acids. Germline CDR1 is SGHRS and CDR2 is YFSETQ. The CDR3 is CASSPTWSGGGQYF.

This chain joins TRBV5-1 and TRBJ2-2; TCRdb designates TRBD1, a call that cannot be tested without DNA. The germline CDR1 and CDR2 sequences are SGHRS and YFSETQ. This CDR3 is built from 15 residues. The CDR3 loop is CASSLTGIRTGELFF.

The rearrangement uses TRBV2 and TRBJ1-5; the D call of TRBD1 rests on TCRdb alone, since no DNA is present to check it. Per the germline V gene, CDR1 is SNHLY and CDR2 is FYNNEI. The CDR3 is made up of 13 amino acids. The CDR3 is CASKGQGNQPQHF.

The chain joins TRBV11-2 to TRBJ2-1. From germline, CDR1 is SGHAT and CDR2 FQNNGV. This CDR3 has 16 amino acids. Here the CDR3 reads CASSLPTGSSYNEQFF.

The CDR3 protein is CASSRLAGGGEQFF. The rearrangement uses TRBV3-1 and TRBJ2-1; TCRdb indicates TRBD2, and absent DNA this call remains unverified. CDR1 is LGHDT and CDR2 is YNNKEL in the germline V gene (reference sequence). This CDR3 region has 14 residues.

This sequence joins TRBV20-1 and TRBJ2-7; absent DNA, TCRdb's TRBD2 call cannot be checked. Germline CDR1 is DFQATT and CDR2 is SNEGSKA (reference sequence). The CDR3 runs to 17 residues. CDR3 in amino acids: CSARESGRTLTSYEQYF.

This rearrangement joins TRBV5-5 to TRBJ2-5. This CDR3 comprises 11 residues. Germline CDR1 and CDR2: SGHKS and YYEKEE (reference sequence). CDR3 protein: CASSWMETQYF. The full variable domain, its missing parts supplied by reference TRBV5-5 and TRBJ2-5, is DAGVTQSPTHLIKTRGQQVTLRCSPISGHKSVSWYQQVLGQGPQFIFQYYEKEERGRGNFPDRFSARQFPNYSSELNVNALLLGDSALYLCASSWMETQYFGPGTRLLVL.

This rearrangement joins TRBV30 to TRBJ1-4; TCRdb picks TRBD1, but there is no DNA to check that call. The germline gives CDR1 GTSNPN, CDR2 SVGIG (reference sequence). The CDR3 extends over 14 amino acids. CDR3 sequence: CAWSELRRTEKLFF.

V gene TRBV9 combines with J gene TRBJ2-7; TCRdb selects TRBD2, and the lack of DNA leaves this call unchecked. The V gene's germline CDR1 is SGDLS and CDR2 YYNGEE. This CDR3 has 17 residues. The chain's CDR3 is CASSKNPRDYSSYEQYF.